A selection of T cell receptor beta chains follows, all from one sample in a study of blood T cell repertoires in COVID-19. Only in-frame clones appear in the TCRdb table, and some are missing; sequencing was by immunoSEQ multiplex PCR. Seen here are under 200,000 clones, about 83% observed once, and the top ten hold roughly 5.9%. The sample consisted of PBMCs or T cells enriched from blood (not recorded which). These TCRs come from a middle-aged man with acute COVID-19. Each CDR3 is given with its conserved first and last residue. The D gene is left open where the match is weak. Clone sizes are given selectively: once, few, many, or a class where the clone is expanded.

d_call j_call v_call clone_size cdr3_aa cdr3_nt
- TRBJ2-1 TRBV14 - CASSQTGRGRANEQFF TGTGCCAGCAGCCAAACTGGGCGGGGACGGGCCAATGAGCAGTTCTTC
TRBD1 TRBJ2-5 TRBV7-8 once CASSQQGQETQYF TGTGCCAGCAGCCAACAGGGGCAAGAGACCCAGTACTTC
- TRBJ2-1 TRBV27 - CASSFIPLGSSYNEQFF TGTGCCAGCAGTTTTATTCCCTTGGGGAGCTCCTACAATGAGCAGTTCTTC
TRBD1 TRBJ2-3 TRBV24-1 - CATSDVGQTFSGNTQYF TGTGCCACCAGTGATGTGGGACAGACATTTAGTGGTAATACGCAGTATTTT
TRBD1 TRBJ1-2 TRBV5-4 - CASRQDRADGYTF TGTGCCAGCAGACAGGACAGGGCGGATGGCTACACCTTC
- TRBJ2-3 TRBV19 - CASSLSVDTQYF TGTGCCAGTAGTCTTTCCGTGGATACGCAGTATTTT
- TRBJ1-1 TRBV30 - CAWSGGVVTEAFF TGTGCCTGGAGCGGAGGGGTGGTCACTGAAGCTTTCTTT
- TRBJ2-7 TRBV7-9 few CASSLNRYEQYF TGTGCCAGCAGCTTAAATCGGTACGAGCAGTACTTC
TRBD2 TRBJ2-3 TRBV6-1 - CASSGWSGREGDTQYF TGTGCCAGCAGTGGGTGGAGCGGGAGGGAGGGAGATACGCAGTATTTT
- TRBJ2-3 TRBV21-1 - CASSLQDYRLTGEPDTDTQYF TGTGCCAGCAGCCTCCAGGACTACAGACTAACAGGGGAGCCCGACACAGATACGCAGTATTTT
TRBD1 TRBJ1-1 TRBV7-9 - CASSPDRRLYTEAFF TGTGCCAGCAGCCCGGACAGGAGGTTGTACACTGAAGCTTTCTTT
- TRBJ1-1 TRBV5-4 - CASSLAKNTEAFF TGTGCCAGCAGCTTGGCCAAGAACACTGAAGCTTTCTTT
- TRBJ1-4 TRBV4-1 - CASTRATNEKLFF TGCGCCAGCACACGCGCAACTAATGAAAAACTGTTTTTT
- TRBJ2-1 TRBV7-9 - CASSLTYSPFF TGTGCCAGCAGCTTAACCTACTCCCCGTTCTTC
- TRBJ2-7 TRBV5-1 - CASSVAVSYEQYF TGCGCCAGCAGCGTAGCGGTATCCTACGAGCAGTACTTC
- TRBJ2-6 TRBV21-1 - CASSKGRESGANVLTF TGTGCCAGCAGCAAAGGGAGGGAGAGTGGGGCCAACGTCCTGACTTTC
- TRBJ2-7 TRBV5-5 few CASSLARDYEQYF TGTGCCAGCAGCTTGGCCAGGGACTACGAGCAGTACTTC
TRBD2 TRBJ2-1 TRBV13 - CASSLVLAGRYNEQFF TGTGCCAGCAGCTTAGTACTAGCGGGAAGATACAATGAGCAGTTCTTC
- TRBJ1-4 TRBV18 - CASSLPGTTNEKLFF TGTGCCAGCTCCCTTCCCGGGACAACTAATGAAAAACTGTTTTTT
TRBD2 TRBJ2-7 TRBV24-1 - CATSELGDYHF TGTGCCACCAGTGAGCTGGGGGACTATCACTTC
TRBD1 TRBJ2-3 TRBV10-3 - CAISGGGGTGVPTDTQYF TGTGCCATCAGTGGGGGGGGCGGGACAGGGGTACCCACAGATACGCAGTATTTT
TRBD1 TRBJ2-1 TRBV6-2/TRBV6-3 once CASSYQGAGYNEQFF TGTGCCAGCAGTTACCAGGGGGCGGGCTACAATGAGCAGTTCTTC
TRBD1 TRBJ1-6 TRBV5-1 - CASSPDRVDYNSPLHF TGCGCCAGCAGCCCAGACAGGGTCGACTATAATTCACCCCTCCACTTT
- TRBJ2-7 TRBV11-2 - CASSLGQAGFYEQYF TGTGCCAGCAGCTTAGGCCAGGCAGGGTTCTACGAGCAGTACTTC
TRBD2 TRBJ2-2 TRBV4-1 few CASSQTSGRAAGELFF TGCGCCAGCAGCCAAACTAGCGGGAGGGCCGCCGGGGAGCTGTTTTTT
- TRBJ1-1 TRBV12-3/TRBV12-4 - CASTKVGGPEAFF TGTGCCAGCACCAAAGTGGGGGGGCCTGAAGCTTTCTTT
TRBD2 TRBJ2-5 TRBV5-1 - CASSSRGAGGGETQYF TGCGCCAGCAGCTCCCGGGGAGCGGGAGGCGGGGAGACCCAGTACTTC
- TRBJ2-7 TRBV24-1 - CATSSGRTSTYEQYF TGTGCCACCAGTTCTGGGAGGACCTCAACCTACGAGCAGTACTTC
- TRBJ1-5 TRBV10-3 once CAISTQQGNQPQHF TGTGCCATCAGTACACAACAGGGCAATCAGCCCCAGCATTTT
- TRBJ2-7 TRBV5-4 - CASSLRQNRNEQYF TGTGCCAGCAGCTTAAGACAGAACAGGAACGAGCAGTACTTC
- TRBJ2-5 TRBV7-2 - CASSPERAQETQYF TGTGCCAGCAGCCCGGAGAGGGCCCAAGAGACCCAGTACTTC
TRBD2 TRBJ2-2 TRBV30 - CAWSVTGRAPAGELFF TGTGCCTGGAGTGTAACGGGGAGGGCCCCCGCCGGGGAGCTGTTTTTT